The present T cell receptor (beta chain) was sequenced within a study of response to subunit inactivated influenza vaccine. Whole-study findings and limits: Few new T cells, the authors suggested, are recruited by each seasonal influenza vaccination.

TCRdb passed the RT-PCR reads through MiXCR, listing each CDR3 protein once. The data show roughly 500,000 distinct CDR3 sequences, with approximately 15% seen just once and 2.5% to 3.5% held by the top ten. A remark on this clonotype: Its target is unknown.

Germline V gene lookup returns CDR1 SGHRS and CDR2 YFSETQ. The junction had 11 bases not matched to a gene; V was cut back by 3 bases and J by 1 base. The CDR3 runs 18 residues. The origin of this receptor is a man between 45 and 75 years old who received an inactivated influenza vaccine. The material was CD4+ T cells sorted from PBMCs, obtained about 24 months after vaccination. This sequence joins TRBV5-1 and TRBJ1-1; 11 bases agree with TRBD1. The CDR3 protein is CASSSGQGARGGNTEAFF. The DNA of the CDR3 is TGCGCCAGCAGCTCCGGACAGGGGGCCCGGGGAGGGAACACTGAAGCTTTCTTT.